The 30 T cell receptor beta chains given below trace back to one sample, sequenced in a study of cytomegalovirus exposure and HLA in healthy donors. PCR primers comprised 60 Vbeta and 13 Jbeta primers. Profiling relied on immunoSEQ multiplex PCR, and the TCRdb table lists in-frame clones only, not all of them. Here the sample spans about 47,000 clones, 72% being singletons. The specimen sequenced was PBMCs. The receptors derive from a young man in good health and CMV-seronegative.

The chain couples TRBV10-1 to TRBJ1-5; TRBD1 might be the D (5 bases). This CDR3 contains 13 residues. V was pared by 5 bases and J by 6 bases, with 11 bases between. Germline loops: CDR1 WNHNN, CDR2 SYGVQD (reference sequence). The CDR3: CASSNRRAQPQHF. CDR3 bases: TGCGCCAGCAGTAACAGGAGAGCTCAGCCCCAGCATTTT.

J is TRBJ1-1 and V is TRBV11-2; the D is unclear. Per germline, CDR1 SGHAT and CDR2 FQNNGV. The CDR3 has 12 residues. V was shortened by 5 bases and J by 8 bases, with 12 bases between the two germline ends. The CDR3 loop is CASSAAGIEAFF. The CDR3 DNA reads TGTGCCAGCAGCGCAGCGGGTATAGAAGCTTTCTTT.

This sequence joins TRBV10-3 and TRBJ2-1, with TRBD2 identical over 12 bases. Germline V gives CDR1 ENHRY, CDR2 SYGVKD. With 0 bases clipped from V and 6 bases from J, the junction kept 0 bases outside the gene matches. The CDR3 loop spans 15 amino acids. For the CDR3, the DNA is TGTGCCATCAGTGAGTCGGGACTAGCGGGCAATGAGCAGTTCTTC. It is translated as CAISESGLAGNEQFF.

This sequence joins TRBV19 and TRBJ2-7; the D is unclear. V shed 6 bases and J shed 7 bases, with 13 bases lying between them. Germline CDR1 LNHDA, CDR2 SQIVND (reference sequence). This CDR3 is 12 amino acids long. The CDR3 DNA reads TGTGCCAGTAGCGCTGGCGGTTGGGAGCAGTACTTC. It encodes CASSAGGWEQYF.

The chain uses TRBV9 and TRBJ2-7, with TRBD1 matching 8 bases. Trimming at V came to 0 bases and at J to 3 bases, leaving 2 bases not matched to a gene. This CDR3 spans 14 amino acids. Germline V gene lookup returns CDR1 SGDLS and CDR2 YYNGEE. The CDR3 DNA is TGTGCCAGCAGCGTAGCTACAGGGGGCTACGAGCAGTACTTC. It yields the protein CASSVATGGYEQYF.

The CDR3 loop is CASSAGYEQYF. CDR3 DNA sequence: TGTGCCAGCAGTGCGGGGTACGAGCAGTACTTC. This chain joins TRBV6-5 and TRBJ2-7; perhaps TRBD2 as D (6 bases). The V end was cut by 5 bases, the J end by 4 bases, with 6 bases between. CDR1 MNHEY and CDR2 SVGAGI come from the germline V gene. This CDR3 contains 11 residues.

As regards this clone: The identical CDR3 is also encoded by other nucleotide sequences in the sample. The chain joins TRBV7-6 to TRBJ2-7; D is unresolved. CDR1 and CDR2 from the germline V gene are SGHVS and FNYEAQ. V gave up 5 bases and J gave up 3 bases, with 11 bases separating them. CDR3 size: 13 residues. The CDR3 region is CASSPGPNYEQYF. The CDR3 bases are TGTGCCAGCAGCCCCGGTCCCAACTACGAGCAGTACTTC.

This clone appeared once. The V call is TRBV6-5, the J call TRBJ1-1, with D tentatively TRBD1 (5 bases). The CDR3 has 13 amino acids. Germline lookup yields CDR1 MNHEY and CDR2 SVGAGI. V was cut by 2 bases and J by 6 bases, with 10 bases left in between. CDR3: CASSYGTLAEAFF. The CDR3 coding sequence is TGTGCCAGCAGTTACGGGACTTTGGCTGAAGCTTTCTTT.

This sequence joins TRBV11-1 and TRBJ2-7, with TRBD2 identical over 10 bases. Germline lookup yields CDR1 SGHAT and CDR2 FQDESV (reference sequence). Germline trimming cut 7 bases from V and 5 bases from J; bases unmatched to any gene: 11. The CDR3 sequence is 15 residues long. The CDR3 reads CASTLRPGLANEQYF. Here the CDR3 DNA reads TGTGCCAGCACCCTCCGACCGGGACTAGCGAACGAGCAGTACTTC. Using reference TRBV11-1 and TRBJ2-7 for the parts outside the CDR3, the full variable domain is EAEVAQSPRYKITEKSQAVAFWCDPISGHATLYWYRQILGQGPELLVQFQDESVVDDSQLPKDRFSAERLKGVDSTLKIQPAELGDSAMYLCASTLRPGLANEQYFGPGTRLTVT.

This clone has a handful of counts. The V gene is TRBV14, the J gene TRBJ2-2, with D possibly TRBD1 on 5 matching bases. The CDR3 sequence is 13 residues long. V was shortened by 6 bases and J by 4 bases, with 9 bases between the two germline ends. Germline CDR1 is SGHDN and CDR2 is FVKESK. The CDR3 DNA is TGTGCCAGCAGTCCACAGGTCACCGGGGAGCTGTTTTTT. Protein product: CASSPQVTGELFF.

V and J are TRBV5-1 and TRBJ1-2; 10 bases map to TRBD1. The CDR3 extends over 15 amino acids. From germline, CDR1 is SGHRS and CDR2 YFSETQ. Losses at the gene ends were 4 bases for V and 8 bases for J; bases not matched to a gene: 11. Written as DNA, the CDR3 is TGCGCCAGCAGCGGACTAACCGGGACAGGGGAAGGCTACACCTTC. This gives the protein CASSGLTGTGEGYTF.

In the case of this clone: The final CDR3 position lacks the conserved phenylalanine or tryptophan, pointing to a likely read error. The DNA is omitted, as the CDR3 cannot be located on it reliably, and the CDR3 follows TCRdb's listing. The CDR3 region is CASSLAGTEALV. This chain uses TRBV5-6 with TRBJ1-1. The CDR3 is 12 residues long, counting both termini. Germline assignment: CDR1 SGHDT and CDR2 YYEEEE.

The gene calls are TRBV5-4 and TRBJ2-3, with 14 bases lining up with TRBD2. V gave up 5 bases and J gave up 4 bases; unmatched junction bases: 18. The germline gives CDR1 SGHNT, CDR2 YYREEE (reference sequence). The CDR3 has 20 amino acids. CDR3 sequence: CASSKSTSGRAFYNADTQYF. In DNA, the CDR3 is TGTGCCAGCAGTAAATCGACTAGCGGGAGGGCCTTTTATAACGCAGATACGCAGTATTTT.

This clone came up once. This chain links TRBV30 with TRBJ2-4; D perhaps matches TRBD2 (5 bases). CDR1 and CDR2 from the germline V gene are GTSNPN and SVGIG (reference sequence). V shed 5 bases and J shed 4 bases, with 9 bases lying between them. The CDR3 sequence is 12 residues long. CDR3 bases: TGTGCCTGGGAAGCGGCGAAAAACATTCAGTACTTC. Translation gives CAWEAAKNIQYF.

This clone has only one observation. This chain joins TRBV29-1 and TRBJ1-2; TRBD1 is a possible D gene (5 bases). Trimming took off 7 bases at V and 8 bases at J, with 17 bases between the two ends. The germline gives CDR1 SQVTM, CDR2 ANQGSEA. The CDR3 covers 12 residues. The CDR3 DNA reads TGCAGCGGGGGGGGACCAGGCGTCGGCTACACCTTC. Translation gives CSGGGPGVGYTF.

V gene TRBV19 combines with J gene TRBJ2-7; TRBD1 matches 7 bases. The germline V gene encodes CDR1 LNHDA and CDR2 SQIVND (reference sequence). J was trimmed by 3 bases and V by 1 base; bases with no gene match: 3. The CDR3 is 14 residues long. CDR3 coding DNA: TGTGCCAGTAGTATAGGGGACAGACTCTACGAGCAGTACTTC. Translation: CASSIGDRLYEQYF.

The chain is built from TRBV15 and TRBJ2-1; maybe TRBD1 (6 bases). Trimming pared 1 base from V and 8 bases from J, leaving 15 bases between. This CDR3 contains 15 residues. Germline lookup yields CDR1 LNHNV and CDR2 YYDKDF (reference sequence). CDR3 sequence reads: CATSRGPRGGDEQFF. In DNA, the CDR3 is TGTGCCACCAGCAGAGGGCCGCGTGGGGGCGATGAGCAGTTCTTC. The full variable domain, its missing parts supplied by reference TRBV15 and TRBJ2-1, is DAMVIQNPRYQVTQFGKPVTLSCSQTLNHNVMYWYQQKSSQAPKLLFHYYDKDFNNEADTPDNFQSRRPNTSFCFLDIRSPGLGDTAMYLCATSRGPRGGDEQFFGPGTRLTVL.

This clone was seen only once. V gene TRBV2 combines with J gene TRBJ1-2, with D tentatively TRBD1 (5 bases). V was trimmed by 6 bases and J by 8 bases, leaving 13 bases between them. CDR1 and CDR2 (germline): SNHLY, FYNNEI. CDR3 length: 12 residues. The CDR3 here is CASRGQGGGYTF. The CDR3 DNA reads TGTGCCAGCAGAGGGCAGGGTGGCGGCTACACCTTC.

This rearrangement joins TRBV6-5 to TRBJ2-5, with D unclear. The CDR3 is 14 amino acids. V was pared by 0 bases and J by 2 bases, with 7 bases between. Germline V gene data show CDR1 as MNHEY and CDR2 as SVGAGI. The CDR3 nucleotides are TGTGCCAGCAGTTACTCTGCAGGACAAGAGACCCAGTACTTC. Its translation: CASSYSAGQETQYF.

In DNA form, the CDR3 reads TGTGCCAGCAGCAGGACTAGCGGGATTAACGAGCAGTACTTC. Protein: CASSRTSGINEQYF. This sequence joins TRBV5-8 and TRBJ2-7, with 12 bases fitting TRBD2. The CDR3 spans 14 residues. Germline V CDR1 and CDR2: SGHTS, YDEGEE. The V and J ends lost 4 bases and 5 bases, in that order; junction bases with no gene match: 4.

V and J are TRBV11-3 and TRBJ2-2; TRBD1 might be the D (5 bases). The CDR3 totals 13 residues. The V end was cut by 4 bases, the J end by 4 bases, with 7 bases between. The germline V gene encodes CDR1 SGHNT and CDR2 YENEEA. The CDR3 DNA reads as TGTGCCAGCAGCTACAGGTTCACCGGGGAGCTGTTTTTT. This sequence encodes CASSYRFTGELFF.

This clone was seen a single time. Other DNA sequences in the sample encode the same CDR3. V usage is TRBV4-1 and J usage is TRBJ1-5; tentatively, D is TRBD1 (6 bases). This CDR3 region has 16 residues. Germline lookup yields CDR1 MGHRA and CDR2 YSYEKL. V lost 0 bases to trimming and J lost 4 bases, with 13 bases between them. CDR3 residues: CASSQESGQINQPQHF. CDR3 DNA sequence: TGCGCCAGCAGCCAAGAGTCAGGACAGATAAATCAGCCCCAGCATTTT.

This clone occurred once. This chain uses TRBV2 with TRBJ1-1; TRBD1 agrees at 8 bases. J lost 1 base, V lost 6 bases, and 4 bases had no gene match. Germline V gives CDR1 SNHLY, CDR2 FYNNEI. The CDR3 has 14 residues. CDR3 loop: CASRGGTGNTEAFF. CDR3 bases: TGTGCCAGCAGAGGGGGGACAGGGAACACTGAAGCTTTCTTT.

In this sample, this clone turned up a few times. Additional DNA sequences in this sample encode the identical CDR3. V usage is TRBV25-1 and J usage is TRBJ2-3; D might be TRBD1 (6 bases). Germline CDR1 and CDR2: MGHDK and SYGVNS. V was clipped by 6 bases and J by 3 bases, with 7 bases between them. The CDR3 contains 12 residues. DNA of the CDR3: TGTGCCAGCAGCAGGGGAACAGATACGCAGTATTTT. This codes for CASSRGTDTQYF.

The table lists this clone with a few counts. The rearrangement uses TRBV7-9 and TRBJ2-7; a possible D gene is TRBD2 (6 bases). Trimming took off 2 bases at V and 4 bases at J, with 18 bases between the two ends. CDR3 length: 16 residues. Germline CDR1 is SEHNR and CDR2 is FQNEAQ (reference sequence). The CDR3, as DNA: TGTGCCAGCAGCTTACAGCGCGGGACCGCCAGGTACGAGCAGTACTTC. Translation gives CASSLQRGTARYEQYF. The variable domain in full, with the rest retrieved from reference TRBV7-9 and TRBJ2-7, is DTGVSQNPRHKITKRGQNVTFRCDPISEHNRLYWYRQTLGQGPEFLTYFQNEAQLEKSRLLSDRFSAERPKGSFSTLEIQRTEQGDSAMYLCASSLQRGTARYEQYFGPGTRLTVT.

With regard to this clone: A far larger clone lies a single base away; this is likely a read error. The sample contains more than one DNA sequence encoding this CDR3. The chain joins TRBV29-1 to TRBJ2-7; a possible D gene is TRBD2 (5 bases). The CDR3 runs 14 residues. Germline V gene sequence: CDR1 SQVTM, CDR2 ANQGSEA. The V and J ends lost 4 bases and 5 bases respectively, with 18 bases between them. CDR3: CSVVYGTRGDEQYF. Written as DNA, the CDR3 is TGCAGCGTTGTGTACGGTACTAGAGGCGACGAGCAGTACTTC.

In its sample, this clone was seen once. V is TRBV6-1 and J is TRBJ1-4; D is ambiguous. The V end lost 8 bases, the J end lost 5 bases, and 12 bases lay between the germline ends. The CDR3 length is 13 residues. Germline V gives CDR1 MNHNS, CDR2 SASEGT. CDR3 coding DNA: TGTGCCAGCGGAGGTGGGAGAAATGAAAAACTGTTTTTT. It is translated as CASGGGRNEKLFF.

The chain links TRBV15 to TRBJ1-1; TRBD1 matches 7 bases. The V gene's germline CDR1 is LNHNV and CDR2 YYDKDF (reference sequence). The CDR3 has 16 amino acids. Unmatched junction bases numbered 5, after V lost 0 bases and J lost 1 base. DNA for the CDR3: TGTGCCACCAGCAGAGAGATTTGGACAGGGAACACTGAAGCTTTCTTT. Protein: CATSREIWTGNTEAFF.

The chain combines TRBV5-6 with TRBJ1-2; TRBD1 agrees at 11 bases. After removal of 0 bases from V and 4 bases from J, the junction contained 2 bases not matched to a gene. CDR1 and CDR2 from the germline V gene are SGHDT and YYEEEE. The CDR3 loop spans 15 amino acids. The CDR3 protein is CASSLGTGGSYGYTF. The CDR3 region has the DNA TGTGCCAGCAGCTTGGGGACAGGGGGCTCCTATGGCTACACCTTC.

This chain joins TRBV25-1 and TRBJ1-1, with 9 bases aligning to TRBD1. Germline V gene lookup returns CDR1 MGHDK and CDR2 SYGVNS. The CDR3 runs 16 residues. J lost 1 base, V lost 5 bases, and 8 bases had no gene match. This chain's CDR3 is CASSTGGASKNTEAFF. CDR3 DNA: TGTGCCAGCAGTACAGGGGGCGCTTCAAAGAACACTGAAGCTTTCTTT.